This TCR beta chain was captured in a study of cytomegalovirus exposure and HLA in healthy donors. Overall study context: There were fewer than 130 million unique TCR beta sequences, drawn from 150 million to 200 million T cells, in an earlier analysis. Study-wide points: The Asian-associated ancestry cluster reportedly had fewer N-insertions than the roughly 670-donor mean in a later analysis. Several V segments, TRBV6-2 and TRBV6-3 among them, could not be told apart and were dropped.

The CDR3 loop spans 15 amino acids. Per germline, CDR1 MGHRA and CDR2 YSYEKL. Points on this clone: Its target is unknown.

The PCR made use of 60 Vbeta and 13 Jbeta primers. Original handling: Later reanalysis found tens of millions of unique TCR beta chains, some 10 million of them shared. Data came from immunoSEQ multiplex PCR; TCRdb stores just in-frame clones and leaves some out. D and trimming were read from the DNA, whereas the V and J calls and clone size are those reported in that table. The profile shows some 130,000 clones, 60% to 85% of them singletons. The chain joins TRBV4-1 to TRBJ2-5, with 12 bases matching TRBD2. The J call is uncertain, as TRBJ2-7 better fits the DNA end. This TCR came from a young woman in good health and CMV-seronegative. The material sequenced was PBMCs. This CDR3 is CASSLLAGGVYEQYF. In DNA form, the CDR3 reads TGCGCCAGCAGCCTACTAGCGGGAGGAGTGTACGAGCAGTACTTC.